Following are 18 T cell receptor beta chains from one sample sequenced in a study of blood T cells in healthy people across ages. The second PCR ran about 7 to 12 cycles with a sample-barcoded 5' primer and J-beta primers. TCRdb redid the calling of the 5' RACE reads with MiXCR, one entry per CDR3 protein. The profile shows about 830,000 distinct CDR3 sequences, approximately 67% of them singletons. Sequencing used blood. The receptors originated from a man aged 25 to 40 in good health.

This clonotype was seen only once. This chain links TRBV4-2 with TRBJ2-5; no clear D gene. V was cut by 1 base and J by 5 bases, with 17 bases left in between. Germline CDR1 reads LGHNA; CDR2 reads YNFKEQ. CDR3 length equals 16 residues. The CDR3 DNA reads TGTGCCAGCAGCCAAGGTGAGGCCAGGCAGAGCGAGACCCAGTACTTC. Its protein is CASSQGEARQSETQYF.

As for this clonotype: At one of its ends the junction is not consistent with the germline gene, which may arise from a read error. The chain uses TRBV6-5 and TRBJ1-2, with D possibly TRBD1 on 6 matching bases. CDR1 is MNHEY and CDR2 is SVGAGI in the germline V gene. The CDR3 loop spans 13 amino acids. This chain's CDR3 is CVSRRTDNYGYTF. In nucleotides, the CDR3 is TGTGTCAGCAGGCGGACAGATAACTATGGCTACACCTTC.

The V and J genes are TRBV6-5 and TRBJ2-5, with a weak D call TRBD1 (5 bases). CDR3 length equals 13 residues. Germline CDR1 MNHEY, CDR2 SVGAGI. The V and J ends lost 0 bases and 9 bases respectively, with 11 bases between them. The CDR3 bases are TGTGCCAGCAGTTACTCAAGGGGTCATCCCCAGTACTTC. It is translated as CASSYSRGHPQYF.

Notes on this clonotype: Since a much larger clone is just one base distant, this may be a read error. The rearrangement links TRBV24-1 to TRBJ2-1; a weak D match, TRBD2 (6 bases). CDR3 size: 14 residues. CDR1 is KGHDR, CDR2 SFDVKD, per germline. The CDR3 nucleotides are TGTGCCGCCAGTGAACCGCTAGGGAGGAATGAGCAGTTCTTC. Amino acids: CAASEPLGRNEQFF.

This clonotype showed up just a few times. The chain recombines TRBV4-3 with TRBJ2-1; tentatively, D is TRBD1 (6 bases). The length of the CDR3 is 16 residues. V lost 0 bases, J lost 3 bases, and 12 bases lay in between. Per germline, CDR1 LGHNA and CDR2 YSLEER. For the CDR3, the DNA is TGCGCCAGCAGCCAAGAGGCCGCGGACAGCTACAATGAGCAGTTCTTC. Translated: CASSQEAADSYNEQFF.

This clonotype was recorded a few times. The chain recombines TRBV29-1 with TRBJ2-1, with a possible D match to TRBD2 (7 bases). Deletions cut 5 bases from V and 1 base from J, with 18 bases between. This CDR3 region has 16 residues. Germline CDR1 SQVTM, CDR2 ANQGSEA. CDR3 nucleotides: TGCAGCGTTACTGGGATGGCGGGGGCGTCCTACAATGAGCAGTTCTTC. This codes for CSVTGMAGASYNEQFF.

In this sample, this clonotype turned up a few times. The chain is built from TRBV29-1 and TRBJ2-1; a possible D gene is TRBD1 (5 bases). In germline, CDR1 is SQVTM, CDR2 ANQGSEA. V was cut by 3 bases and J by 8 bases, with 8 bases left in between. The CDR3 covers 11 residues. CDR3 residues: CSVEWGDEQFF. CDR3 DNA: TGCAGCGTTGAGTGGGGCGATGAGCAGTTCTTC.

Here the CDR3 DNA reads TGTGCCAGCAGTGCCGACAGGGGAAGTACTGAAGCTTTCTTT. Protein sequence: CASSADRGSTEAFF. The V gene is TRBV28, the J gene TRBJ1-1; 8 bases map to TRBD1. V trimming: 5 bases; J trimming: 5 bases; junction bases outside the gene matches: 7. Germline V CDR1 and CDR2: MDHEN, SYDVKM. CDR3 length equals 14 residues.

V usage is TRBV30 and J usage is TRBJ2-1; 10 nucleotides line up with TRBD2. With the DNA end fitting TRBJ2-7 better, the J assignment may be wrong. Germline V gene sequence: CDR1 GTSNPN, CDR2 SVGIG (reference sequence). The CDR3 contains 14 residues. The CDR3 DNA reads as TGTGCCTCCTCCGGGACTAGCGTCTACAATGAGCAGTACTTC. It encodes CASSGTSVYNEQYF.

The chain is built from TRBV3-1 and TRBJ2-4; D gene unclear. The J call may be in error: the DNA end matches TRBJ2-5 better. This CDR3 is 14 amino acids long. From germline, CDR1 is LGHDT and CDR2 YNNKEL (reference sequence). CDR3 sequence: CASRDRSNEETQYF. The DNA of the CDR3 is TGTGCCAGCAGGGACCGTTCCAATGAGGAGACCCAGTACTTC.

The CDR3 DNA reads TGCGCCAGCAGCCAAGATCTGGGACTAGCCCCCGGGGAGCTGTTTTTT. Translation gives CASSQDLGLAPGELFF. The chain carries TRBV4-3 and TRBJ2-2, with TRBD2 matching 9 bases. V trimming: 0 bases; J trimming: 6 bases; junction bases outside the gene matches: 5. This CDR3 has 16 amino acids. Germline CDR1 is LGHNA and CDR2 is YSLEER.

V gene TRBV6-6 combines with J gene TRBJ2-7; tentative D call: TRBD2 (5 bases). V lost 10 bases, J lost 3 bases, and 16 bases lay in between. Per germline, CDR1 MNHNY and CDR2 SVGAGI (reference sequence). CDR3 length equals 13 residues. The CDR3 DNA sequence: TGTGCCATCCGGGGTAGCGCCAACTACGAGCAGTACTTC. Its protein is CAIRGSANYEQYF.

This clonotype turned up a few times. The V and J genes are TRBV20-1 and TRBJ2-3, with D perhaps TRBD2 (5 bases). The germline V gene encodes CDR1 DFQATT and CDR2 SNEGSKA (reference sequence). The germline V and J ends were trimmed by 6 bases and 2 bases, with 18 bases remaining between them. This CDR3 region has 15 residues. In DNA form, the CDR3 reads TGCAGTGCCCCGCATGGAGCGGAGAACACAGATACGCAGTATTTT. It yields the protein CSAPHGAENTDTQYF.

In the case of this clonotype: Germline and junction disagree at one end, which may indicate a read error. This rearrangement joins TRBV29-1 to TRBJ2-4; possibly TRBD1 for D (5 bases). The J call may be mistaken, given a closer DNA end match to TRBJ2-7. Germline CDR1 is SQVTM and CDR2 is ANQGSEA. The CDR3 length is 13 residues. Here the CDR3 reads CSVWPDNSHEQYF. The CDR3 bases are TGCAGCGTGTGGCCGGACAACTCCCACGAGCAGTACTTC.

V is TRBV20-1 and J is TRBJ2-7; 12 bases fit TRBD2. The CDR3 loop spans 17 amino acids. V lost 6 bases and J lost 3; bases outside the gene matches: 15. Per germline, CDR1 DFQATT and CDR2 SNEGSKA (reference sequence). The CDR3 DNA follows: TGCAGTGCCTGGGTTGCCAAGACTAGCGGGGGAGGCTACGAGCAGTACTTC. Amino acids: CSAWVAKTSGGGYEQYF.

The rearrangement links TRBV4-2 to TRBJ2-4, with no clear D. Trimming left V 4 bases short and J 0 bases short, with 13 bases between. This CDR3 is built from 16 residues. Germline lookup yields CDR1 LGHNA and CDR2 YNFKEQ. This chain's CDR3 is CASSPERYLAKNIQYF. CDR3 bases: TGTGCCAGCAGCCCAGAACGGTACCTAGCCAAAAACATTCAGTACTTC.

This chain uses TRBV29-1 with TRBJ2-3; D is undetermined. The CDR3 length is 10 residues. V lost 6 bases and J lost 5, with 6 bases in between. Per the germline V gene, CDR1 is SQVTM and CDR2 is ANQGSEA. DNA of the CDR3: TGCAGCGTCAACCAAGATACGCAGTATTTT. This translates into CSVNQDTQYF.

The CDR3 loop is CASSVDSRQDEQFF. In nucleotides, the CDR3 is TGTGCCAGCAGCGTTGACAGCCGCCAAGATGAGCAGTTCTTC. The chain combines TRBV9 with TRBJ2-1, with D perhaps matching TRBD1 (5 bases). Germline assignment: CDR1 SGDLS and CDR2 YYNGEE. V lost 2 bases, J lost 8 bases, and 14 bases lay in between. This CDR3 comprises 14 residues.